The clone carrying this TCR beta chain was observed a handful of times. Its antigen is unidentified. The sample is drawn from a study of T cell responses to AZD1222 COVID-19 vaccine. Study-wide points: Sampling captured repertoires only after the peak T cell response. The study identified only six AZD1222 recipients as seropositive at baseline. The donor cohort was predominantly white British with a female majority, and clonal diversity may have been underestimated. With two AZD1222 doses given, Spike-specific TCR breadth and depth both rose.

Only in-frame clones appear in the TCRdb table, and some are missing; sequencing was by immunoSEQ multiplex PCR. Of about 60,000 clones in the sample, 75% to 85% were seen once. Sequencing was performed on peripheral blood, taken on day 0 of AZD1222 vaccination. The source of this sequence is an adult in good health.

Here the CDR3 reads CASSPNRDRVGGNTIYF. CDR3 DNA: TGTGCCAGCAGCCCCAACCGGGACAGGGTTGGTGGAAACACCATATATTTT. The chain has TRBV7-9 and TRBJ1-3, with TRBD1 matching over 9 bases. In germline, CDR1 is SEHNR, CDR2 FQNEAQ (reference sequence). The V segment lost 5 bases and the J segment 3 bases; nucleotides outside the gene matches: 11. The CDR3 extends over 17 amino acids.